These 24 T cell receptor beta chains were sequenced from one sample in a study of cytomegalovirus exposure and HLA in healthy donors. With 60 Vbeta and 13 Jbeta primers, the PCR was carried out. Sequencing was performed with immunoSEQ multiplex PCR; in TCRdb, only in-frame clones are kept and a portion is missing. The sample lists about 160,000 clones, more than 65% occurring once. Material for sequencing was PBMCs. Every receptor here comes from a man between 18 and 29 years old in good health and CMV-seropositive.

In this sample, this clone turned up a few times. Given the absence of the conserved phenylalanine or tryptophan at the CDR3 end, a read error is likely. This rearrangement joins TRBV19 to TRBJ1-6; 8 bases agree with TRBD1. CDR3 length: 16 amino acids. V shed 2 bases, J shed 8 bases, and the junction held 8 bases outside the gene matches. Germline lookup yields CDR1 LNHDA and CDR2 SQIVND (reference sequence). In nucleotides, the CDR3 is TGTGCCAGTAGTATACAGGGGGCGTACGTCTATTCACCCCTCCACCTT. Encoded protein: CASSIQGAYVYSPLHL.

This chain connects TRBV15 to TRBJ2-7; TRBD2 is a possible D gene (5 bases). Germline values: CDR1 LNHNV, CDR2 YYDKDF (reference sequence). CDR3 size: 15 residues. Trimming removed 6 bases from V and 6 bases from J, with 21 bases in between. The CDR3 is CATSIGLQIEGEQYF. CDR3 nucleotide sequence: TGTGCCACCAGTATAGGCCTACAGATCGAGGGCGAGCAGTACTTC.

The chain links TRBV4-3 to TRBJ2-1, with a tentative D call TRBD1 (6 bases). Germline assignment: CDR1 LGHNA and CDR2 YSLEER. The CDR3 is made up of 16 amino acids. Trimming stripped 0 bases from V and 2 bases from J, with 11 bases between. Here the CDR3 DNA reads TGCGCCAGCAGCCAAGACGGGGCAGGGGCCTACAATGAGCAGTTCTTC. This sequence encodes CASSQDGAGAYNEQFF.

The chain is built from TRBV19 and TRBJ2-7, with D unresolved. There are 13 residues in the CDR3. Germline V CDR1 and CDR2: LNHDA, SQIVND (reference sequence). The V end was cut by 3 bases, the J end by 3 bases, with 9 bases between. The chain's CDR3 is CASSILGDYEQYF. The DNA for the CDR3 is TGTGCCAGTAGTATCTTAGGAGACTACGAGCAGTACTTC.

This CDR3 is CASQYRGPVPEAFF. As DNA, the CDR3 is TGTGCCAGTCAATACAGGGGCCCGGTTCCTGAAGCTTTCTTT. The chain is built from TRBV19 and TRBJ1-1; 7 positions match TRBD1. This CDR3 contains 14 residues. Germline lookup yields CDR1 LNHDA and CDR2 SQIVND (reference sequence). The V segment lost 8 bases and the J segment 6 bases; nucleotides outside the gene matches: 12.

This chain links TRBV27 with TRBJ1-4; 8 nucleotides align to TRBD1. Looked up from germline, CDR1 is MNHEY and CDR2 is SMNVEV (reference sequence). This CDR3 spans 14 amino acids. V lost 5 bases and J lost 5; bases outside the gene matches: 4. The CDR3 DNA reads TGTGCCAGCAGTCCGCAGGGGGCGAATGAAAAACTGTTTTTT. This sequence encodes CASSPQGANEKLFF.

This sequence joins TRBV25-1 and TRBJ2-3; D gene uncertain. This CDR3 has 13 amino acids. Deletions cut 4 bases from V and 2 bases from J, with 7 bases between. CDR1 and CDR2 (germline): MGHDK, SYGVNS. The CDR3 region has the DNA TGTGCCAGCAGTGGGGCCGACACAGATACGCAGTATTTT. Its protein is CASSGADTDTQYF.

The gene calls are TRBV9 and TRBJ1-1, with D unresolved. With 0 bases removed from V and 0 bases from J, the gap between germline ends came to 9 bases. The CDR3 length is 15 residues. Germline assignment: CDR1 SGDLS and CDR2 YYNGEE. In DNA, the CDR3 is TGTGCCAGCAGCGTAGTCAGTGTAATGAACACTGAAGCTTTCTTT. It yields the protein CASSVVSVMNTEAFF.

This clone has only a few counts. The chain is built from TRBV19 and TRBJ2-1; a weak D match, TRBD2 (6 bases). The CDR3 sequence is 15 residues long. Germline V gene sequence: CDR1 LNHDA, CDR2 SQIVND (reference sequence). Trimming left V 1 base short and J 4 bases short, with 11 bases between. In DNA, the CDR3 is TGTGCCAGTAGTATAGGCGGGGTTCAGTACAATGAGCAGTTCTTC. Protein sequence: CASSIGGVQYNEQFF. Filled out from reference TRBV19 and TRBJ2-1, the complete variable domain reads DGGITQSPKYLFRKEGQNVTLSCEQNLNHDAMYWYRQDPGQGLRLIYYSQIVNDFQKGDIAEGYSVSREKKESFPLTVTSAQKNPTAFYLCASSIGGVQYNEQFFGPGTRLTVL.

This chain links TRBV5-4 with TRBJ2-7; 10 positions match TRBD1. CDR1 is SGHNT and CDR2 is YYREEE in the germline V gene (reference sequence). J was trimmed by 2 bases and V by 4 bases; bases with no gene match: 3. The CDR3 is 14 residues long. CDR3 sequence (DNA): TGTGCCAGCAGCCAAGGACAGGGGGCCTACGAGCAGTACTTC. Translated: CASSQGQGAYEQYF.

V is TRBV15 and J is TRBJ2-7, with no clear D. Germline V gives CDR1 LNHNV, CDR2 YYDKDF (reference sequence). The CDR3 loop spans 15 amino acids. V was shortened by 3 bases and J by 5 bases, with 17 bases between the two germline ends. The CDR3 coding sequence is TGTGCCACCAGCAGCTCCGGGTCCCTCTCACACGAGCAGTACTTC. It translates to CATSSSGSLSHEQYF.

The rearrangement uses TRBV23-1 and TRBJ1-1; tentative D call: TRBD1 (6 bases). TRBV23-1 has ORF status, its function being uncertain. The V and J ends lost 6 bases and 3 bases respectively, with 8 bases between them. The CDR3 is 12 residues long. The CDR3 here is CASSQGYTEAFF. Here the CDR3 DNA reads TGCGCCAGCAGCCAGGGGTACACTGAAGCTTTCTTT.

The genes are TRBV19 and TRBJ2-1, with D unresolved. The CDR3 has 12 residues. CDR1 and CDR2 (germline): LNHDA, SQIVND (reference sequence). With 1 base removed from V and 8 bases from J, the gap between germline ends came to 6 bases. The CDR3 here is CASSIVRDEQFF. CDR3 nucleotide sequence: TGTGCCAGTAGTATAGTCCGCGATGAGCAGTTCTTC.

CDR3 loop: CASSESVAGGQETQYF. Written as DNA, the CDR3 is TGTGCCAGCAGTGAAAGTGTGGCGGGGGGACAAGAGACCCAGTACTTC. The rearrangement joins TRBV6-1 to TRBJ2-5, with 8 bases lining up with TRBD2. Germline V CDR1 and CDR2: MNHNS, SASEGT. CDR3 size: 16 residues. After removal of 2 bases from V and 2 bases from J, the junction contained 7 bases not matched to a gene.

J is TRBJ1-3 and V is TRBV6-1, with 9 bases that match TRBD1. Trimming took 7 bases from V and 2 from J; bases not matched to a gene: 3. Per the germline V gene, CDR1 is MNHNS and CDR2 is SASEGT. CDR3 length equals 14 residues. The CDR3 DNA reads TGTGCCAGCACCGGGACAGGGACTGGAAACACCATATATTTT. Encoded protein: CASTGTGTGNTIYF.

This clone was counted once. An end of the junction differs from the germline gene, which may be a read error. This chain joins TRBV9 and TRBJ2-2; maybe TRBD1 (7 bases). The V gene's germline CDR1 is SGDLS and CDR2 YYNGEE. This CDR3 is built from 16 residues. The CDR3 is CASSVAEGANIGELFF. The CDR3 bases are TGTGCCAGCAGCGTAGCGGAGGGGGCGAACATCGGGGAGCTGTTTTTT.

This clone was picked up a small number of times. The V call is TRBV7-8, the J call TRBJ1-1; D gene uncertain. The ends were cut back, 2 bases at V and 0 bases at J, with 10 bases in the middle. This CDR3 comprises 15 residues. Germline V CDR1 and CDR2: SGHVS, FQNEAQ. CDR3 bases: TGTGCCAGCAGCTTAAGGCTCGGGATGAACACTGAAGCTTTCTTT. Translation gives CASSLRLGMNTEAFF.

This clone was seen only once. This rearrangement joins TRBV18 to TRBJ2-7; TRBD1 aligns across 11 bases. The CDR3 runs to 16 residues. The trim removed 4 bases at V and 4 bases at J, leaving 9 bases unmatched. Germline V CDR1 and CDR2: KGHSH, LQKENI. CDR3 DNA sequence: TGTGCCAGCTCACGATCCCGGGACAGGGGGGGTTACGAGCAGTACTTC. Translated: CASSRSRDRGGYEQYF.

The chain recombines TRBV6-1 with TRBJ1-3; TRBD1 might be the D (6 bases). V lost 1 base and J lost 4, with 11 bases in between. CDR3 size: 15 residues. Per germline, CDR1 MNHNS and CDR2 SASEGT. Here the CDR3 reads CASSEEQGLGNTIYF. CDR3 in DNA: TGTGCCAGCAGTGAAGAACAGGGCCTGGGAAACACCATATATTTT.

The chain couples TRBV5-4 to TRBJ2-3; D perhaps matches TRBD2 (5 bases). The CDR3 is made up of 14 amino acids. V lost 0 bases and J 4 bases, leaving 9 bases between the germline ends. Germline CDR1 reads SGHNT; CDR2 reads YYREEE (reference sequence). CDR3: CASSLGSSADTQYF. The CDR3 bases are TGTGCCAGCAGCTTGGGCAGTAGCGCAGATACGCAGTATTTT.

The chain employs TRBV19 and TRBJ2-1; D perhaps matches TRBD2 (6 bases). The CDR3 has 15 amino acids. Looked up from germline, CDR1 is LNHDA and CDR2 is SQIVND (reference sequence). The V and J ends lost 5 bases and 5 bases respectively, with 16 bases between them. The CDR3 region has the DNA TGTGCCAGTAGTTCGCTAGCGACAACTAACAATGAGCAGTTCTTC. This sequence encodes CASSSLATTNNEQFF.

The chain combines TRBV7-3 with TRBJ1-1; 7 nucleotides match TRBD1. V dropped 5 bases and J dropped 0; count of bases not matched to a gene: 9. This CDR3 has 16 amino acids. The germline CDR1 and CDR2 sequences are SGHTA and FQGTGA. The CDR3 nucleotides read TGTGCCAGCAGCCTACAGGGGCCCCAAATGAACACTGAAGCTTTCTTT. It encodes CASSLQGPQMNTEAFF. The variable domain in full, with the rest retrieved from reference TRBV7-3 and TRBJ1-1, is GAGVSQTPSNKVTEKGKYVELRCDPISGHTALYWYRQSLGQGPEFLIYFQGTGAADDSGLPNDRFFAVRPEGSVSTLKIQRTERGDSAVYLCASSLQGPQMNTEAFFGQGTRLTVV.

The J gene is TRBJ1-4, the V gene TRBV15, with 7 bases matching TRBD1. Germline values: CDR1 LNHNV, CDR2 YYDKDF (reference sequence). V was clipped by 0 bases and J by 0 bases; unmatched bases: 10. The CDR3 totals 19 residues. CDR3 nucleotides: TGTGCCACCAGCAGAGACCCCGGGACAGCTTATGCAACTAATGAAAAACTGTTTTTT. As protein: CATSRDPGTAYATNEKLFF.

V gene TRBV19 combines with J gene TRBJ1-3, with a weak D call TRBD1 (6 bases). The germline gives CDR1 LNHDA, CDR2 SQIVND (reference sequence). The CDR3 runs 14 residues. The germline V and J ends were trimmed by 6 bases and 0 bases, with 9 bases remaining between them. CDR3 nucleotide sequence: TGTGCCAGTAGCGACAGGCACTCTGGAAACACCATATATTTT. Residues: CASSDRHSGNTIYF.